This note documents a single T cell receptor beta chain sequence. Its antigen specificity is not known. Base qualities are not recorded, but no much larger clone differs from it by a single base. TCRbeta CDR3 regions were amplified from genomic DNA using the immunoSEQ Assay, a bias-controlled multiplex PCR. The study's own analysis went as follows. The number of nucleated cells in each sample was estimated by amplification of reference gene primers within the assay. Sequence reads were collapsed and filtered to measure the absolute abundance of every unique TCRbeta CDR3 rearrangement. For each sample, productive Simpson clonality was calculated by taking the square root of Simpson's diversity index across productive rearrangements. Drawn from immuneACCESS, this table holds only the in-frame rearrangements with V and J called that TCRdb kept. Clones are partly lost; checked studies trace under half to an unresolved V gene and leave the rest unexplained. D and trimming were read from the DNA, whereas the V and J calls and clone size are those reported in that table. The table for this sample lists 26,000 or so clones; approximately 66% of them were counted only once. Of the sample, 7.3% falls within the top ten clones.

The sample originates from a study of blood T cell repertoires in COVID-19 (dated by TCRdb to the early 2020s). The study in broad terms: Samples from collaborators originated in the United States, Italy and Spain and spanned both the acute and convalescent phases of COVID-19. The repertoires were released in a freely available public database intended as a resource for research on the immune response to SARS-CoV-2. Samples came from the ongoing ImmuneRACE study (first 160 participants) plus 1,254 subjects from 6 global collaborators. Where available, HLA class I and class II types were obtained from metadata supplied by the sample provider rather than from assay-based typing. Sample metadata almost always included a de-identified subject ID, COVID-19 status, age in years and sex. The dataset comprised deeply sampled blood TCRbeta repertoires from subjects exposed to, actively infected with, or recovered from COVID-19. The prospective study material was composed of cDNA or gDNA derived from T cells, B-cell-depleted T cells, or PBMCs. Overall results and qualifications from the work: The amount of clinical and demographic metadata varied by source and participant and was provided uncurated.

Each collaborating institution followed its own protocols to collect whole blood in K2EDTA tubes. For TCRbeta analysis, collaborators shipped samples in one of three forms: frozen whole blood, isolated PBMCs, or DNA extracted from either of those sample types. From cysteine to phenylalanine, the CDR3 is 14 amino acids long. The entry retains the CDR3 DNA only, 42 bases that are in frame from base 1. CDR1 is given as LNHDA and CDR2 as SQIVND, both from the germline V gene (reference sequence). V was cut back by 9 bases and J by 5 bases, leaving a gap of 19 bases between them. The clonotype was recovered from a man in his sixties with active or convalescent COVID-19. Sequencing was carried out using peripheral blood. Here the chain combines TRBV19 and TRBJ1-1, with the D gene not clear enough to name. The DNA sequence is TGTGCCAGCCGGACTGAAGGCATAGGGACTGAAGCTTTCTTT. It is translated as CASRTEGIGTEAFF. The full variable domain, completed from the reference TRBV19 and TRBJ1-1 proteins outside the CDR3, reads DGGITQSPKYLFRKEGQNVTLSCEQNLNHDAMYWYRQDPGQGLRLIYYSQIVNDFQKGDIAEGYSVSREKKESFPLTVTSAQKNPTAFYLCASRTEGIGTEAFFGQGTRLTVV.